The rows below give T cell receptor beta chains drawn from one sample of a study of Ad26.COV2.S vaccination and SARS-CoV-2 variants. TCRdb's copy holds only in-frame clones and misses some; the assay was immunoSEQ multiplex PCR. The sample contains tens of thousands of clones, about 80% of which appear only once. The source material was peripheral blood, sampled after recovery from COVID-19. All receptors come from a human donor who had recovered from COVID-19. Each CDR3 is given with its conserved first and last residue. The order of the fields is V gene, CDR3 protein.

V gene: TRBV27
CDR3 protein: CASSPQGTGGPGELFF

V gene: TRBV2
CDR3 protein: CASSEGGQGYSPLHF

V gene: TRBV5-1
CDR3 protein: CASSLEPEPTDTQYF

V gene: TRBV18
CDR3 protein: CASSPRQQETQYF

V gene: TRBV7-3
CDR3 protein: CASSPGLRTGELFF

V gene: TRBV4-2
CDR3 protein: CASSQGGGGAETQYF

V gene: TRBV3-1/TRBV3-2
CDR3 protein: CASSPDDPSYGYTF

V gene: TRBV27
CDR3 protein: CASSFGLLTDTQYF

V gene: TRBV2
CDR3 protein: CASSEERTGPSQYF

V gene: TRBV19
CDR3 protein: CASSIQHTTSGNTIYF

V gene: TRBV6-4
CDR3 protein: CASRGGTNYGYTF

V gene: TRBV29-1
CDR3 protein: CSVEGAVGYTF

V gene: TRBV27
CDR3 protein: CASSPTSGLALSTDTQYF

V gene: TRBV24-1
CDR3 protein: CAIAGWGNQPQHF

V gene: TRBV7-9
CDR3 protein: CASSLAGGPNQPQHF

V gene: TRBV28
CDR3 protein: CASTSRTGIRETQYF

V gene: TRBV27
CDR3 protein: CASRSKRTQETQYF

V gene: TRBV20-1
CDR3 protein: CSASERGGPDTQYF

V gene: TRBV5-1
CDR3 protein: CASSQMGVETQYF

V gene: TRBV7-9
CDR3 protein: CAVGESTDTQYF

V gene: TRBV5-1
CDR3 protein: CASSLGPGNTEAFF

V gene: TRBV19
CDR3 protein: CASSRRPGGAQPQHF

V gene: TRBV14
CDR3 protein: CASSHRLAGTYEQYF

V gene: TRBV3-1/TRBV3-2
CDR3 protein: CASSRLRNEQFF

V gene: TRBV9
CDR3 protein: CASSVAGQGFDEQFF

V gene: TRBV7-2
CDR3 protein: CASSLAMNTEAFF

V gene: TRBV10-3
CDR3 protein: CAIGPGGTGNTIYF

V gene: TRBV11-2
CDR3 protein: CASSLGARGGNEKLFF

V gene: TRBV11-3
CDR3 protein: CASSPGQGPGNTIYF

V gene: TRBV29-1
CDR3 protein: CSLTGLGETEAFF

V gene: TRBV7-9
CDR3 protein: CASSVGNTEAFF

V gene: TRBV5-1
CDR3 protein: CASSLKRGLDGYTF

V gene: TRBV10-3
CDR3 protein: CAISEWSQRNNEQFF

V gene: TRBV28
CDR3 protein: CASSYAGGGRRADTQYF

V gene: TRBV10-1
CDR3 protein: CASIEGEGVRYTF

V gene: TRBV7-9
CDR3 protein: CASSLRWDTEAFF